Listed below are T cell receptor beta chains from one sample, sequenced in a study of CD8+ T cells in alopecia areata. Only in-frame clones appear in the TCRdb table, and some are missing; sequencing was by immunoSEQ multiplex PCR. The sample holds about 270,000 clones, 60% seen once. Sequences were derived from CD4+ T cells sorted from blood, sampled around week 52, from a patient treated with tofacitinib. These receptors all stem from a human donor with alopecia areata. The CDR3 runs from the conserved cysteine through the conserved F or W. D genes are given only for firm matches. Size tells how often a clone was seen (once, few, many) or the class of an expanded clone, and some rows leave it out.

D	V	J	size	CDR3	DNA
.	TRBV4-3	TRBJ1-4	few	CASSQGIFEKLFF	TGCGCCAGCAGCCAAGGAATATTCGAAAAACTGTTTTTT
.	TRBV5-1	TRBJ2-7	.	CASRVAPSGEQYF	TGCGCCAGCAGGGTCGCCCCTTCGGGGGAGCAGTACTTC
.	TRBV5-1	TRBJ1-6	.	CASKGRDGSSPLHF	TGCGCCAGCAAGGGCAGGGACGGCAGTTCACCCCTCCACTTT
.	TRBV9	TRBJ2-3	.	CASSVVSGDTQYF	TGTGCCAGCAGCGTAGTGAGTGGGGATACGCAGTATTTT
.	TRBV7-6	TRBJ1-1	.	CASSFAGTMNTEAFF	TGTGCCAGCAGCTTCGCTGGGACGATGAACACTGAAGCTTTCTTT
.	TRBV6-6	TRBJ1-2	few	CASTLTDNYGYTF	TGTGCCAGCACCCTGACTGACAACTATGGCTACACCTTC
TRBD1	TRBV5-1	TRBJ2-4	.	CATSPGTGINIQYF	TGCGCCACCTCCCCTGGGACAGGGATTAACATTCAGTACTTC
.	TRBV30	TRBJ1-1	once	CACSGTEAFF	TGTGCCTGTTCAGGCACTGAAGCTTTCTTT
.	TRBV7-2	TRBJ1-5	.	CASSPRVGGNQPQHF	TGTGCCAGCAGCCCTCGTGTAGGGGGCAATCAGCCCCAGCATTTT
.	TRBV28	TRBJ2-1	.	CASSTGTPAREQFF	TGTGCCAGCAGTACCGGGACTCCAGCCCGAGAGCAGTTCTTC
.	TRBV9	TRBJ1-1	.	CASSVGVALNTEAFF	TGTGCCAGCAGCGTAGGGGTAGCCTTGAACACTGAAGCTTTCTTT
TRBD1	TRBV5-1	TRBJ2-2	.	CASSPDRVRFGGELFF	TGCGCCAGCAGCCCAGACAGGGTGCGATTTGGCGGGGAGCTGTTTTTT
.	TRBV6-5	TRBJ2-5	.	CASSSLMTQYF	TGTGCCAGCAGTTCTTTGATGACCCAGTACTTC
.	TRBV4-2	TRBJ2-6	.	CASSQERSSGANVLTF	TGTGCCAGCAGCCAAGAGAGGAGCTCTGGGGCCAACGTCCTGACTTTC
TRBD1	TRBV30	TRBJ2-6	few	CAWTGWTGISGANVLTF	TGTGCCTGGACTGGGTGGACAGGGATCTCTGGGGCCAACGTCCTGACTTTC
.	TRBV30	TRBJ2-3	.	CAWAEEFADTQYF	TGTGCCTGGGCAGAGGAATTTGCAGATACGCAGTATTTT
.	TRBV15	TRBJ2-3	.	CATSITRATDTQYF	TGTGCCACCAGCATTACAAGGGCCACAGATACGCAGTATTTT
.	TRBV27	TRBJ2-4	.	CASSQGRALTKNIQYF	TGTGCCAGCAGTCAGGGCCGAGCACTGACCAAAAACATTCAGTACTTC
.	TRBV29-1	TRBJ1-5	few	CSVQVGGGADQPQHF	TGCAGCGTTCAAGTTGGGGGGGGCGCCGATCAGCCCCAGCATTTT
TRBD1	TRBV15	TRBJ1-2	.	CATSRAPPTGGLGYTF	TGTGCCACCAGCAGGGCCCCACCGACAGGGGGGCTAGGCTACACCTTC
.	TRBV29-1	TRBJ2-5	.	CSVGTGEETQYF	TGCAGCGTTGGCACAGGCGAGGAGACCCAGTACTTC
TRBD2	TRBV9	TRBJ2-1	once	CASSASGTSGGYEQFF	TGTGCCAGCAGCGCCTCCGGGACTAGCGGGGGGTATGAGCAGTTCTTC
.	TRBV29-1	TRBJ2-3	few	CSVDPATDTQYF	TGCAGCGTTGACCCAGCCACAGATACGCAGTATTTT
TRBD2	TRBV29-1	TRBJ2-3	few	CSETSGSTDTQYF	TGCAGCGAAACTAGCGGGAGCACAGATACGCAGTATTTT
TRBD1	TRBV4-1	TRBJ2-2	few	CASRRTGGRTGELFF	TGCGCCAGCAGAAGGACAGGGGGCAGGACCGGGGAGCTGTTTTTT
.	TRBV13	TRBJ1-1	.	CASSSSLRRTGNTEAFF	TGTGCCAGCAGCTCATCACTGCGGCGGACGGGGAACACTGAAGCTTTCTTT
.	TRBV30	TRBJ2-3	.	CASARVLGADTQYF	TGTGCCTCCGCGCGGGTGCTCGGTGCAGATACGCAGTATTTT
.	TRBV4-3	TRBJ1-5	few	CASSQDRVSNQPQHF	TGCGCCAGCAGCCAAGATCGGGTGAGCAATCAGCCCCAGCATTTT
.	TRBV1	TRBJ1-5	.	CTSSQGGTGPNNQPQHF	TGCACCAGCAGCCAAGGTGGGACAGGGCCTAACAATCAGCCCCAGCATTTT
.	TRBV2	TRBJ1-4	few	CASSGRGGSEKLFF	TGTGCCAGCAGTGGAAGGGGAGGGAGTGAAAAACTGTTTTTT
TRBD2	TRBV29-1	TRBJ2-7	once	CSVGAGDEQYF	TGCAGCGTCGGGGCGGGGGACGAGCAGTACTTC
TRBD2	TRBV29-1	TRBJ2-1	.	CSVTGRVDNEQFF	TGCAGCGTTACCGGGAGGGTTGACAATGAGCAGTTCTTC
.	TRBV6-5	TRBJ2-3	.	CASSYRRSFDTQYF	TGTGCCAGCAGTTACCGCCGCAGTTTTGATACGCAGTATTTT
.	TRBV7-8	TRBJ2-7	.	CASSSGQGGEQYF	TGTGCCAGCAGCTCCGGCCAAGGGGGAGAGCAGTACTTC
TRBD2	TRBV7-9	TRBJ2-7	.	CASSPSGDYEQYF	TGTGCCAGCAGCCCTAGCGGGGACTACGAGCAGTACTTC
.	TRBV2	TRBJ2-7	few	CASSERVTYEQYF	TGTGCCAGCAGTGAAAGGGTCACCTACGAGCAGTACTTC
TRBD2	TRBV30	TRBJ2-5	.	CAWSEIAGGGETQYF	TGTGCCTGGAGTGAGATAGCGGGCGGCGGAGAGACCCAGTACTTC
.	TRBV6-6	TRBJ1-2	.	CASSYRQNYGYTF	TGTGCCAGCAGTTACCGACAGAACTATGGCTACACCTTC
.	TRBV7-6	TRBJ2-7	.	CASSQDPGPYEQYF	TGTGCCAGCAGCCAAGACCCAGGTCCCTACGAGCAGTACTTC
.	TRBV5-1	TRBJ1-1	.	CASSLLEGDTEAFF	TGCGCCAGCAGCTTGCTAGAGGGAGATACTGAAGCTTTCTTT
TRBD1	TRBV27	TRBJ2-2	few	CASRDRGSGELFF	TGTGCCAGCCGGGACAGGGGTTCCGGGGAGCTGTTTTTT
TRBD1	TRBV6-5	TRBJ1-2	.	CASRKPGQGAYGYTF	TGTGCCAGTAGGAAGCCGGGACAGGGGGCCTATGGCTACACCTTC
TRBD2	TRBV29-1	TRBJ2-7	.	CSVAGTSGVNEQYF	TGCAGCGTTGCCGGGACTAGCGGGGTCAACGAGCAGTACTTC
.	TRBV30	TRBJ1-5	.	CAWSAGTAFGQPQHF	TGTGCCTGGAGTGCCGGGACGGCTTTCGGGCAGCCCCAGCATTTT
.	TRBV29-1	TRBJ2-7	few	CSVEVRQGGFAYEQYF	TGCAGCGTTGAAGTCCGTCAGGGCGGATTCGCCTACGAGCAGTACTTC
.	TRBV20-1	TRBJ2-7	.	CSAEGANEQYF	TGCAGCGCGGAGGGGGCCAACGAGCAGTACTTC
TRBD1	TRBV30	TRBJ1-2	.	CAWSPWDREAHGYTF	TGTGCCTGGAGTCCGTGGGACAGGGAGGCTCATGGCTACACCTTC
.	TRBV9	TRBJ2-5	.	CASSAGDGLQETQYF	TGTGCCAGCAGCGCTGGGGACGGACTACAAGAGACCCAGTACTTC
.	TRBV27	TRBJ2-3	.	CASSLRRTTDTQYF	TGTGCCAGCAGTTTGAGGCGGACCACAGATACGCAGTATTTT
.	TRBV5-1	TRBJ1-1	.	CASSPGGVFGEAFF	TGCGCCAGCAGCCCGGGCGGGGTTTTCGGTGAAGCTTTCTTT
TRBD1	TRBV5-1	TRBJ2-7	.	CASSWAGTGDEQYF	TGCGCCAGCAGCTGGGCCGGGACAGGGGACGAGCAGTACTTC
.	TRBV5-6	TRBJ1-1	.	CASSSLATGTNAEAFF	TGTGCCAGCAGCTCTCTTGCAACAGGGACCAACGCTGAAGCTTTCTTT
TRBD1	TRBV29-1	TRBJ1-4	few	CSAGQGEVEKLFF	TGCAGCGCGGGACAGGGGGAGGTTGAAAAACTGTTTTTT
TRBD1	TRBV25-1	TRBJ1-2	.	CASSDRTGGANYGYTF	TGTGCCAGCAGTGACCGGACAGGGGGGGCTAACTATGGCTACACCTTC
.	TRBV7-9	TRBJ2-5	.	CASTQQAELETQYF	TGTGCCAGCACCCAACAGGCCGAGCTAGAGACCCAGTACTTC